Below, 5 T cell receptor beta chains from the same sample are listed, as sequenced in a study of regulatory T cells in long-lasting Graves disease. CDR3-region Arm-PCR and iRepertoire HTBI primers produced the TCR beta libraries. MiXCR, run by TCRdb on the multiplex PCR reads, gives a single entry per CDR3 protein. This table holds approximately 440,000 distinct CDR3 sequences, 15% to 20% found once. Time point specified: newly diagnosed GD, antithyroid drugs for less than 3 months. From RNA extracted from PBMCs, the TCR library was made. These data also featured in a second study, about T cells in Graves' hyperthyroidism and ophthalmopathy.

This specimen was peripheral blood mononuclear cells (PBMCs), taken at new diagnosis, from a patient treated with antithyroid drugs. The receptors here all came from a man aged 35 to 55 with Graves disease.

The chain recombines TRBV20-1 with TRBJ2-7, with D possibly TRBD2 on 6 matching bases. CDR3 length: 14 residues. Germline-derived CDR1 and CDR2 are DFQATT and SNEGSKA (reference sequence). V was pared by 3 bases and J by 5 bases, with 17 bases between. This chain's CDR3 is CSASSGGRFNEQYF. As DNA, the CDR3 is TGCAGTGCTAGTTCCGGAGGGAGATTCAACGAGCAGTACTTC.

There are many counts of this clonotype. The chain links TRBV28 to TRBJ2-1; 8 bases are shared with TRBD2. J was trimmed by 3 bases and V by 6 bases; bases with no gene match: 10. Germline CDR1 reads MDHEN; CDR2 reads SYDVKM. The CDR3 totals 16 residues. The CDR3 nucleotides read TGTGCCAGCAGAAAAGGAGGGACTAGACACTACAATGAGCAGTTCTTC. It is translated as CASRKGGTRHYNEQFF.

Only a few counts were recorded for this clonotype. V usage is TRBV29-1 and J usage is TRBJ1-3, with TRBD1 as a possible D gene (6 bases). CDR3 size: 14 residues. Trimming stripped 7 bases from V and 5 bases from J, with 18 bases between. Germline values: CDR1 SQVTM, CDR2 ANQGSEA. CDR3 sequence: CSATGVGARNTIYF. The CDR3 DNA sequence: TGCAGCGCGACGGGTGTGGGGGCACGAAACACCATATATTTT.

This clonotype turned up a few times. V usage is TRBV19 and J usage is TRBJ2-4, with no clear D. Germline loops: CDR1 LNHDA, CDR2 SQIVND (reference sequence). The CDR3 runs 13 residues. Trimming cost V 7 bases and J 3 bases, with 10 bases left between them. The DNA for the CDR3 is TGTGCCAGTAAATCGAACAGCAAAAACATTCAGTACTTC. The encoded protein is CASKSNSKNIQYF. Full variable domain (rest looked up from reference TRBV19 and TRBJ2-4): DGGITQSPKYLFRKEGQNVTLSCEQNLNHDAMYWYRQDPGQGLRLIYYSQIVNDFQKGDIAEGYSVSREKKESFPLTVTSAQKNPTAFYLCASKSNSKNIQYFGAGTRLSVL.

This chain uses TRBV7-9 with TRBJ2-3; 7 positions agree with TRBD2. The germline V gene has CDR1 SEHNR and CDR2 FQNEAQ (reference sequence). This CDR3 spans 14 amino acids. The J segment lost 3 bases and the V segment lost 7 bases, leaving 7 bases of the junction unmatched. The DNA for the CDR3 is TGTGCCAGCATACTGCGGGAGAGGACAGATACGCAGTATTTT. This translates into CASILRERTDTQYF.